These T cell receptor beta chains were read from a single sample in a study of T-cell memory formation after mild COVID-19. TCRdb analysed the 5' RACE reads with MiXCR anew, one entry per CDR3 protein. The sample records about 140,000 distinct CDR3 sequences, 14% being singletons. The source material was PBMCs or a T cell subset sorted from them (not recorded which). These receptors originate from an adult woman who had mild COVID-19 (a few samples of this study predate the infection). Cell type and time point are not known. The CDR3 runs from the conserved cysteine through the conserved F or W. Each record gives: V gene, CDR3 protein.

V gene: TRBV5-6; CDR3 protein: CASSPGTAAYNEQFF
V gene: TRBV25-1; CDR3 protein: CASSESETGRKDTQYF
V gene: TRBV5-1; CDR3 protein: CASSFGDQGAHTQYF
V gene: TRBV7-8; CDR3 protein: CASSSGWGLADQETQYF
V gene: TRBV20-1; CDR3 protein: CSARGDGGNYLEAFF
V gene: TRBV12-3/TRBV12-4; CDR3 protein: CASSPSGGRTDTQYF
V gene: TRBV18; CDR3 protein: CASRSQQGTTDTQYF
V gene: TRBV11-2; CDR3 protein: CASSLDGNTIYF
V gene: TRBV15; CDR3 protein: CATSTLGGPLGETQYF
V gene: TRBV5-1; CDR3 protein: CASSLETVFEAFF
V gene: TRBV20-1; CDR3 protein: CSASGDRVTEAFF
V gene: TRBV9; CDR3 protein: CASSRTSGRLEQYF
V gene: TRBV20-1; CDR3 protein: CSATSDGPGYEQYF
V gene: TRBV11-2; CDR3 protein: CASSFRRTGKADTQYF
V gene: TRBV19; CDR3 protein: CASTTGGPYEQFF
V gene: TRBV5-1; CDR3 protein: CASSKPRDYPSNEQFF